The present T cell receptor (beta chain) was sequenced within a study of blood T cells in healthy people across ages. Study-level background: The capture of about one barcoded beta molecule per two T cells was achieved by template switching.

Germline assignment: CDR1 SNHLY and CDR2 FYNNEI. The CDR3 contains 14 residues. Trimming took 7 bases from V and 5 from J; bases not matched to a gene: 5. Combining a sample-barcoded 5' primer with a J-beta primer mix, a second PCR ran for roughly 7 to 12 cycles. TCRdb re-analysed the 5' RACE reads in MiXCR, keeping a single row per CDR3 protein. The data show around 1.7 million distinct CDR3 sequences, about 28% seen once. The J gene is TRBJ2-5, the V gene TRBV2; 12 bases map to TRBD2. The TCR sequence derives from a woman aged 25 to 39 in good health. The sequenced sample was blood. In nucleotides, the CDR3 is TGTGCCAGCACTAGCGGGGGGGCGGAGGAGACCCAGTACTTC. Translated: CASTSGGAEETQYF.